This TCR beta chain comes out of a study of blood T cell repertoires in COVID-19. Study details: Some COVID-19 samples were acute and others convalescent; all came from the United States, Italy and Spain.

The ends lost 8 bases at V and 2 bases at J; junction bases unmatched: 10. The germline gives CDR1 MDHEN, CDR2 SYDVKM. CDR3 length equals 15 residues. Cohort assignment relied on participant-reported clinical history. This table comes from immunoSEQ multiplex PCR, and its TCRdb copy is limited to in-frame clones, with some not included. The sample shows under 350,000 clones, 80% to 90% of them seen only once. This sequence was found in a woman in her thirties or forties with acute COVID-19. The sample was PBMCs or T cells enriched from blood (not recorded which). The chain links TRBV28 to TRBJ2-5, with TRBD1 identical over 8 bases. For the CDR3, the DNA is TGTGCCAGCTACACCGGGACAGGACTACAAGAGACCCAGTACTTC. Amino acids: CASYTGTGLQETQYF.